The 2 T cell receptor beta chains below were found in one sample sequenced in a study of Graves' ophthalmopathy and Graves' hyperthyroidism. RNA transcripts yielded amplified TCR beta CDR3 regions. The first round was an RT-PCR with HTBI primers, and the second round was a multiplex PCR. TCRdb re-called the multiplex PCR reads through MiXCR, storing one row per CDR3 protein. The sample records about half a million distinct CDR3 sequences, approximately 15% being singletons. Sequenced input: blood. The receptors shown here come from a woman aged 25-40 years with Graves' ophthalmopathy.

This clonotype was observed many times. V usage is TRBV28 and J usage is TRBJ2-7, with TRBD1 matching over 9 bases. The germline V gene has CDR1 MDHEN and CDR2 SYDVKM. CDR3 length equals 15 residues. J lost 7 bases, V lost 5 bases, and 12 bases had no gene match. In nucleotides, the CDR3 is TGTGCCAGCAGTCTTCCGGGACAGGGAAAAGGGGAGCAGTACTTC. This sequence encodes CASSLPGQGKGEQYF. Using reference TRBV28 and TRBJ2-7 for the parts outside the CDR3, the full variable domain is DVKVTQSSRYLVKRTGEKVFLECVQDMDHENMFWYRQDPGLGLRLIYFSYDVKMKEKGDIPEGYSVSREKKERFSLILESASTNQTSMYLCASSLPGQGKGEQYFGPGTRLTVT.

This chain uses TRBV9 with TRBJ1-1; the match to TRBD1 covers 8 bases. The junction had 10 bases not matched to a gene; V was cut back by 3 bases and J by 0 bases. The V gene's germline CDR1 is SGDLS and CDR2 YYNGEE. The CDR3 consists of 17 residues. The CDR3 DNA reads as TGTGCCAGCAGCGCCGGACCAGGGGGCCTAATGAACACTGAAGCTTTCTTT. Its translation is CASSAGPGGLMNTEAFF.